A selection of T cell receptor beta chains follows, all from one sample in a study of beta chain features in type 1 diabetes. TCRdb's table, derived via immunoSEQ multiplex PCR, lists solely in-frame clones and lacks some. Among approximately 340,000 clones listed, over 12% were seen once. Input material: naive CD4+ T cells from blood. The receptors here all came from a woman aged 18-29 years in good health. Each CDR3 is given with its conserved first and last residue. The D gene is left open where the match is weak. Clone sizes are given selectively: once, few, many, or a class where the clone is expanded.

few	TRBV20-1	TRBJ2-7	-	TGCAGTGCTAGTCTCAGGGGCGAGCAGTACTTC	CSASLRGEQYF
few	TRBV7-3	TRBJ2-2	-	TGTGCCAGCAGTATAGCGAACACCGGGGAGCTGTTTTTT	CASSIANTGELFF
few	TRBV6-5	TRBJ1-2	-	TGTGCCAGCGGATCCGACACCTTCTATGGCTACACCTTC	CASGSDTFYGYTF
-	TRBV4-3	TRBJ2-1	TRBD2	TGCGCCAGCAGCCGAAGTCCCCTTACTAGCGGGAGGGCTAATTCTTATGAGCAGTTCTTC	CASSRSPLTSGRANSYEQFF
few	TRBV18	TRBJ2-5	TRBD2	TGTGCCAGCTCACCAGGGACTAGCGAAGAGACCCAGTACTTC	CASSPGTSEETQYF
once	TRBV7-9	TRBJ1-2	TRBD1	TGTGCCAGCAGCCGAACGACAGGGGGGAACTATGGCTACACCTTC	CASSRTTGGNYGYTF
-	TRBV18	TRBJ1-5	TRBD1	TGTGCCAGCTCACCGGGACAGGGCAATCAGCCCCAGCATTTT	CASSPGQGNQPQHF
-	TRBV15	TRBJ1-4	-	TGTGCCACCAGCAGAGATAGAGAGACAACTAATGAAAAACTGTTTTTT	CATSRDRETTNEKLFF
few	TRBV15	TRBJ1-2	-	TGTGCCACCAGCAGAGATCCCGGGATAGTCGGCTACACCTTC	CATSRDPGIVGYTF
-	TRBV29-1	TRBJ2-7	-	TGCAGCGTGCACGACAGAGGCGAGCAGTACTTC	CSVHDRGEQYF
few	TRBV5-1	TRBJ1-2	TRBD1	TGCGCCAGCAGGGGACAGGGACATGATGGCTACACCTTC	CASRGQGHDGYTF
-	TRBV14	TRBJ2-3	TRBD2	TGTGCCAGCAGCCAAGACTGGAGCGGGAGTTCCACAGATACGCAGTATTTT	CASSQDWSGSSTDTQYF
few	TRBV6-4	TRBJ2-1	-	TGTGCCAGCAGTCGGGAATCCCCCTACAATGAGCAGTTCTTC	CASSRESPYNEQFF
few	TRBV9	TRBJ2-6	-	TGTGCCAGCAGGGCCAGGGCTGGGGCCAACGTCCTGACTTTC	CASRARAGANVLTF
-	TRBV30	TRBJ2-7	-	TGTGCCTGGACCGACAATTACGAGCAGTACTTC	CAWTDNYEQYF
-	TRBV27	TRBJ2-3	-	TGTGCCAGCACCCTCTCAGGGGCGCAGTATTTT	CASTLSGAQYF
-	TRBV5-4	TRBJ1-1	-	TGTGCCAGCAGCAGAGAGCGGGGTTTGAACACTGAAGCTTTCTTT	CASSRERGLNTEAFF
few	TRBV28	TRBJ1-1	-	TGTGCCAGCAGTGCCGGGGTTTACACTGAAGCTTTCTTT	CASSAGVYTEAFF
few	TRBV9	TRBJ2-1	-	TGTGCCAGCAGCGTTAGCGCTGGGGGGAATGAGCAGTTCTTC	CASSVSAGGNEQFF
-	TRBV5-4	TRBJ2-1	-	TGTGCCAGCAGCTTGGCGCAGGGGCGGAATGAGCAGTTCTTC	CASSLAQGRNEQFF
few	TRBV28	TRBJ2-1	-	TGTGCCAGCAGCCCGTTAGCGGCCAATGAGCAGTTCTTC	CASSPLAANEQFF
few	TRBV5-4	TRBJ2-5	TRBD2	TGTGCCAGCAGCCTAGGAGCGGGAGGGCCTGAAGAGACCCAGTACTTC	CASSLGAGGPEETQYF
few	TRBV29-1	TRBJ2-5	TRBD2	TGCAGCACTGGGGACTACCCCATGGAGACCCAGTACTTC	CSTGDYPMETQYF
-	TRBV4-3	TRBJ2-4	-	TGCGCCAGCAGCCAAGCATTGGACTCGTGGAGCATTCAGTACTTC	CASSQALDSWSIQYF
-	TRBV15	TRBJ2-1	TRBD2	TGTGCCACCACAGGACTAGCGGGGTACAGTGAGCAGTTCTTC	CATTGLAGYSEQFF
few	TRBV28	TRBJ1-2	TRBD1	TGTGCCAGCAGTGCGACAGGGTCCAACTATGGCTACACCTTC	CASSATGSNYGYTF
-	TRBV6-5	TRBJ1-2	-	TGTGCCAGCAGTTCCAGGGATCACTATGGCTACACCTTC	CASSSRDHYGYTF
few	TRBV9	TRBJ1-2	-	TGTGCCAGCAGCGTAGTGTCGAGTGGCTACACCTTC	CASSVVSSGYTF
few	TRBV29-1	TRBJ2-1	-	TGCAGCGTTGACTCCAGGGCCAATGAGCAGTTCTTC	CSVDSRANEQFF
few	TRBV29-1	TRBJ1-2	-	TGCAGCGTTGAAAGGTTGTCCAGGAAGAATAACTATGGCTACACCTTC	CSVERLSRKNNYGYTF
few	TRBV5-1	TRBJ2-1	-	TGCGCCAGCAGCCTGAGTGGGGGGATTTACAATGAGCAGTTCTTC	CASSLSGGIYNEQFF
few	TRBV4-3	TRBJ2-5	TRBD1	TGCGCCAGCAGCCAGGACAGGCGAGAGACCCAGTACTTC	CASSQDRRETQYF
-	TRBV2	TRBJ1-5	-	TGTGCCAGCAATTCTGAGTTTAGCAATCAGCCCCAGCATTTT	CASNSEFSNQPQHF
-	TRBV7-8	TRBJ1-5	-	TGTGCCAGCAGACTTACAGGGTTCGGAGACAATCAGCCCCAGCATTTT	CASRLTGFGDNQPQHF
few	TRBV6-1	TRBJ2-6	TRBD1	TGTGCCAGCACCGGGACAGACTCTGGGGCCAACGTCCTGACTTTC	CASTGTDSGANVLTF
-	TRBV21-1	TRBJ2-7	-	TGTGCCAGCAGCAAAGCGAGGAACTACGAGCAGTACTTC	CASSKARNYEQYF
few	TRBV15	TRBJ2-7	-	TGTGCCACCAGCAGCCGCGACAGGAGATACGAGCAGTACTTC	CATSSRDRRYEQYF
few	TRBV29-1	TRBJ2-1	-	TGCAGCGTTGGGCAGGGGACCTCCTACAATGAGCAGTTCTTC	CSVGQGTSYNEQFF
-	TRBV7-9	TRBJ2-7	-	TGTGCCAGCAGCATGCTTAGCGGCAAACCCTCCTACGAGCAGTACTTC	CASSMLSGKPSYEQYF
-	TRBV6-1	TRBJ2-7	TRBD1	TGTGCCAGCAGTGCGGGACAGGGGGCAGCCTACGAGCAGTACTTC	CASSAGQGAAYEQYF
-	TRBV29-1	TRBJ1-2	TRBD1	TGCAGCGTTGTGCTGGGGACAGGGAGCTCGGGTGGCTACACCTTC	CSVVLGTGSSGGYTF
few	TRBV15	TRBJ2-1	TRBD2	TGTGCCACCAGCCTAGGCGGGGGAATCTACAATGAGCAGTTCTTC	CATSLGGGIYNEQFF
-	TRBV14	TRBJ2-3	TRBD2	TGTGCCAGCAGCCCCGGATCGGGGGGGATCACAGATACGCAGTATTTT	CASSPGSGGITDTQYF
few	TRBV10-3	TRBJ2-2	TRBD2	TGTGCCATCAAACTAGCGGGAGCTGGCACCGGGGAGCTGTTTTTT	CAIKLAGAGTGELFF
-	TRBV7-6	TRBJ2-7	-	TGTGCCAGCAGCTTAGGACAGCTCTACGAGCAGTACTTC	CASSLGQLYEQYF
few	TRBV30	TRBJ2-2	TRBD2	TGTGCCTGGAGTGTAGATAGGTGGACTAGGACCGGGGAGCTGTTTTTT	CAWSVDRWTRTGELFF
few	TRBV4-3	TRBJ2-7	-	TGCGCCAGCAGCCAAGAGGAGGCGCGAGAGCAGTACTTC	CASSQEEAREQYF
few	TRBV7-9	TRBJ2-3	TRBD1	TGTGCCAGCAGCTTAGCGACAGGGTTCACAGATACGCAGTATTTT	CASSLATGFTDTQYF
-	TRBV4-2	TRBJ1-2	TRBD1	TGTGCCAGCAGCCAGACCAGGACAGGGGCGAGTGGCTACACCTTC	CASSQTRTGASGYTF
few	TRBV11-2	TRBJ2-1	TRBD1	TGTGCCAGCAGCCTGAAATTGGGACAGGGATACAATGAGCAGTTCTTC	CASSLKLGQGYNEQFF
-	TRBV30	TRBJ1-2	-	TGTGCCTGGAGGGGCCCAGGTGGCTACACCTTC	CAWRGPGGYTF
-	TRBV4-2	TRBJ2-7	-	TGTGCCAGCAGCCAACTCCGGGACTGGGAGTACGAGCAGTACTTC	CASSQLRDWEYEQYF
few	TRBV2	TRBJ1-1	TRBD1	TGTGCCAGCAGAGCGACAGGGGGGATGAACACTGAAGCTTTCTTT	CASRATGGMNTEAFF
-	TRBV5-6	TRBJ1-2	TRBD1	TGTGCCAGCAGTGGACAGGGGAACGACTATGGCTACACCTTC	CASSGQGNDYGYTF
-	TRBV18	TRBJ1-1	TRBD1	TGTGCCAGCTCAAACAGGGGACCTGAAGCTTTCTTT	CASSNRGPEAFF
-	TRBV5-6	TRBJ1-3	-	TGTGCCAGCAGCCTCGGGACTTCTGGAAACACCATATATTTT	CASSLGTSGNTIYF
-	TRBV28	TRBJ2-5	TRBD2	TGTGCCAGCCGACTAGCGGGAGCCACGTACCAAGAGACCCAGTACTTC	CASRLAGATYQETQYF
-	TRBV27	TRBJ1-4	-	TGTGCCAGCAGCTATGGAGCTAATGAAAAACTGTTTTTT	CASSYGANEKLFF
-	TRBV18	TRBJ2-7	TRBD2	TGTGCCAGCTCGTCGACCGGGACTAGCGACTACGAGCAGTACTTC	CASSSTGTSDYEQYF